A few counts support the clone carrying this T cell receptor beta chain. Trimming cost V 6 bases and J 7 bases; bases outside gene matches: 8. Germline loops: CDR1 MNHEY, CDR2 SVGAGI. The CDR3 runs to 14 residues. The use of a sample-barcoded 5' primer and a J-beta primer mix characterized a second PCR of roughly 6 to 12 cycles. MiXCR, run by TCRdb on the 5' RACE reads, gives a single entry per CDR3 protein. The repertoire includes under 800,000 distinct CDR3 sequences, approximately 43% of them detected once, and 20% sits in the top ten. These data originate in a study of blood T cells in healthy people across ages.

This TCR was recovered from a woman in her sixties or seventies in good health. The chain couples TRBV6-5 to TRBJ2-7, with 11 bases aligning to TRBD2. Input material: blood. Here the CDR3 reads CASSLTSGMGEQYF. The CDR3 DNA is TGTGCCAGCAGCTTGACTAGCGGGATGGGAGAGCAGTACTTC.